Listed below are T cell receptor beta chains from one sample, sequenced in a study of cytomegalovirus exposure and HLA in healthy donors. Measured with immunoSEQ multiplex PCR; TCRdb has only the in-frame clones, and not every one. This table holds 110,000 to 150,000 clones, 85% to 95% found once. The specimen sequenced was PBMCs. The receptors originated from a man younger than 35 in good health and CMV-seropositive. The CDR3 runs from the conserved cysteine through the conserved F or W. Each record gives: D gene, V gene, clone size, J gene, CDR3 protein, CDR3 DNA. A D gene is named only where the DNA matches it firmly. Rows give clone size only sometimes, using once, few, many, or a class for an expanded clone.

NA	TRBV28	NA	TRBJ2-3	CASSLYEVDTQYF	TGTGCCAGCAGTTTATATGAGGTGGATACGCAGTATTTT
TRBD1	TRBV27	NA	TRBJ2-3	CASSLYGRGPDTQYF	TGTGCCAGCAGTTTATATGGCAGGGGGCCAGATACGCAGTATTTT
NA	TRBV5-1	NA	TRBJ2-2	CASSTAKGANTGELFF	TGCGCCAGCAGCACCGCGAAGGGGGCGAACACCGGGGAGCTGTTTTTT
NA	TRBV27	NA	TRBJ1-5	CASSLWGEGNQPQHF	TGTGCCAGCAGTTTATGGGGCGAGGGCAATCAGCCCCAGCATTTT
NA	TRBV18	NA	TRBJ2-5	CASGGETQYF	TGTGCCAGCGGGGGGGAGACCCAGTACTTC
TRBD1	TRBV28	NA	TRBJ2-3	CASSPGTGATDTQYF	TGTGCCAGCTCCCCCGGTACAGGGGCGACAGATACGCAGTATTTT
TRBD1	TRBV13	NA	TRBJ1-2	CASSSTGVLPYGYTF	TGTGCCAGCAGCTCCACAGGGGTTTTGCCCTATGGCTACACCTTC
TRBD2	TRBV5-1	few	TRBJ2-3	CASGSGNSDTQYF	TGCGCCAGCGGTAGCGGGAATTCAGATACGCAGTATTTT
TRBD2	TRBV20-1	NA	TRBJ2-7	CSASGEGEQYF	TGCAGTGCTAGTGGGGAGGGCGAGCAGTACTTC
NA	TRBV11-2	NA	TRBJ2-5	CASSRALQGVGETQYF	TGTGCCAGCAGCCGAGCCCTACAGGGAGTGGGAGAGACCCAGTACTTC
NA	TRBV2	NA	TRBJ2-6	CASSLRAPGANVLTF	TGTGCCAGCAGTCTCAGGGCCCCTGGGGCCAACGTCCTGACTTTC
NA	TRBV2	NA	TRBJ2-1	CASSPRGSYNEQFF	TGTGCCAGCAGTCCCCGGGGGTCCTACAATGAGCAGTTCTTC
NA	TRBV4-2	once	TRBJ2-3	CASSQEASDTDTQYF	TGTGCCAGCAGCCAAGAGGCTAGCGACACAGATACGCAGTATTTT
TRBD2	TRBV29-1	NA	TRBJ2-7	CSVAKGLAAEQYF	TGCAGCGTTGCCAAAGGACTAGCGGCCGAGCAGTACTTC
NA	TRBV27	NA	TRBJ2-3	CASTLLGTDTQYF	TGTGCCAGCACTCTCCTTGGCACAGATACGCAGTATTTT
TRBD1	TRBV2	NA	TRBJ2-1	CASSVKRGPYYNEQFF	TGTGCCAGCAGTGTCAAAAGGGGGCCCTACTACAATGAGCAGTTCTTC
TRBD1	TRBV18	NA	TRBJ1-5	CASSTTGLGNQPQHF	TGTGCCAGCTCAACGACAGGGCTCGGCAATCAGCCCCAGCATTTT
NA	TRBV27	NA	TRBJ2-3	CASSPSLGLADTQYF	TGTGCCAGCAGTCCGTCCCTAGGCCTGGCAGATACGCAGTATTTT
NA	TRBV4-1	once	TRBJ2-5	CASSQVGYVETQYF	TGCGCCAGCAGCCAAGTCGGTTACGTGGAGACCCAGTACTTC
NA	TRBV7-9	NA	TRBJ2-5	CASSLRAYKGAQYF	TGTGCCAGCAGCCTACGGGCTTACAAAGGGGCCCAGTACTTC
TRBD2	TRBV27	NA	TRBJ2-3	CASSWRWREEGTDTQYF	TGTGCCAGCAGTTGGAGGTGGCGGGAGGAGGGCACAGATACGCAGTATTTT
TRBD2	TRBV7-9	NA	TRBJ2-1	CASSLPRGLAGVNEQFF	TGTGCCAGCAGCTTACCCCGGGGACTAGCGGGAGTGAATGAGCAGTTCTTC
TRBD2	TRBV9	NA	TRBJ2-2	CASSPSRSGSGTGELFF	TGTGCCAGCAGCCCTTCCCGTAGCGGGAGCGGCACCGGGGAGCTGTTTTTT
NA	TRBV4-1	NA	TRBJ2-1	CASSLNSGVVGEQFF	TGCGCCAGCAGTCTAAATTCGGGAGTAGTGGGAGAGCAGTTCTTC
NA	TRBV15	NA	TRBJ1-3	CATSREVGGNTIYF	TGTGCCACCAGCAGAGAGGTTGGCGGAAACACCATATATTTT
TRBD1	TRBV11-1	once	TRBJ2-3	CASSLGVTGGLTDTQYF	TGTGCCAGCAGCTTAGGAGTAACAGGGGGCCTAACAGATACGCAGTATTTT
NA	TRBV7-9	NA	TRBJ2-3	CASSSVRRSTDTQYF	TGTGCCAGCAGCTCGGTTCGGCGGTCCACAGATACGCAGTATTTT
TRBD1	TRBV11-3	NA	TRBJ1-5	CASSLETGHQPQHF	TGTGCCAGCAGCTTAGAGACAGGGCATCAGCCCCAGCATTTT
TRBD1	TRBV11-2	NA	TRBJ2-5	CASSLRPGQPSGETQYF	TGTGCCAGCAGCTTGCGACCGGGACAGCCCTCGGGAGAGACCCAGTACTTC
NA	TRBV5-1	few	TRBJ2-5	CASSLGTAGFQETQYF	TGCGCCAGCAGCTTGGGTACAGCGGGCTTCCAAGAGACCCAGTACTTC
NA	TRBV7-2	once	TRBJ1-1	CASSLSFRNTEAFF	TGTGCCAGCAGCTTATCCTTCCGGAACACTGAAGCTTTCTTT
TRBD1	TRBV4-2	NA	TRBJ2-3	CASSGRDRGQTDTQYF	TGTGCCAGCAGCGGCCGTGACAGGGGGCAGACAGATACGCAGTATTTT
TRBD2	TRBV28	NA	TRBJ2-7	CASSGGGRVYEQYF	TGTGCCAGCAGCGGCGGGGGAAGAGTCTACGAGCAGTACTTC
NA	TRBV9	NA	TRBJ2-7	CASSVATTGEQYF	TGTGCCAGCAGCGTAGCCACAACGGGGGAGCAGTACTTC
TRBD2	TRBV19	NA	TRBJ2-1	CASSPHGGGRENEQFF	TGTGCCAGTAGTCCCCACGGTGGCGGGAGGGAGAATGAGCAGTTCTTC
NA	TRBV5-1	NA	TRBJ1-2	CASSRGLTPNYGYTF	TGCGCCAGCAGCCGGGGACTTACCCCTAACTATGGCTACACCTTC
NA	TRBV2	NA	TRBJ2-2	CASRLQGNTGELFF	TGTGCCAGCAGGCTACAGGGGAACACCGGGGAGCTGTTTTTT
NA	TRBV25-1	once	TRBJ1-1	CASSELDSPTEAFF	TGTGCCAGCAGTGAATTGGACAGTCCCACTGAAGCTTTCTTT
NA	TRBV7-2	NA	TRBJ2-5	CASSLEGLYQETQYF	TGTGCCAGCAGCTTAGAGGGACTGTACCAAGAGACCCAGTACTTC
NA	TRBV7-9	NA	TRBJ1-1	CASSFQGNTEAFF	TGTGCCAGCAGCTTTCAGGGGAACACTGAAGCTTTCTTT
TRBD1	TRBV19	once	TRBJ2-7	CASSDRDLADEQYF	TGTGCCAGTAGCGACAGGGATCTGGCTGACGAGCAGTACTTC
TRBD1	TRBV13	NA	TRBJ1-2	CASSPVTGAGYGYTF	TGTGCCAGCAGCCCGGTGACAGGGGCGGGCTATGGCTACACCTTC
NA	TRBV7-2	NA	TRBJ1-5	CASSLEGGQPQHF	TGTGCCAGCAGCCTTGAGGGCGGACAGCCCCAGCATTTT
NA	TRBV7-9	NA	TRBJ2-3	CASSLANTDTQYF	TGTGCCAGCAGCTTAGCCAACACAGATACGCAGTATTTT
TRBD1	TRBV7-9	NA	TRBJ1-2	CASSSIRGRDTF	TGTGCCAGCAGTTCCATCAGGGGGCGCGACACCTTC
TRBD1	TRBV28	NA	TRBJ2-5	CASSPRTGGSETQYF	TGTGCCAGCAGTCCCCGGACAGGGGGCTCGGAGACCCAGTACTTC
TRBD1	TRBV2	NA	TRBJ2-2	CASSVQGVYNTGELFF	TGTGCCAGCAGTGTACAGGGGGTCTATAACACCGGGGAGCTGTTTTTT
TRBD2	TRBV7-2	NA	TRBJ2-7	CASSLEGLGGYEQYF	TGTGCCAGCAGCTTAGAGGGACTGGGGGGGTACGAGCAGTACTTC
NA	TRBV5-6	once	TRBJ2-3	CASSSLPSSSDTQYF	TGTGCCAGCAGCTCCCTCCCGTCCAGTTCAGATACGCAGTATTTT
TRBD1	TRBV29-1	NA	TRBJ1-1	CSGGDRAEAFF	TGCAGTGGGGGAGACAGGGCTGAAGCTTTCTTT
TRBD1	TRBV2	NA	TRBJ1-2	CASSGDRGGGYTF	TGTGCCAGCAGTGGGGACAGGGGTGGCGGCTACACCTTC
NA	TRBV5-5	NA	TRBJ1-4	CASSQFATNEKLFF	TGTGCCAGCAGCCAGTTTGCAACTAATGAAAAACTGTTTTTT